These T cell receptor beta chains were read from a single sample in a study of shared clonotypes between healthy human individuals. Measured with immunoSEQ multiplex PCR; TCRdb has only the in-frame clones, and not every one. Among about a million clones, over 60% were seen once, and the ten largest hold over 1.3%. What was sequenced was memory CD4+ T cells sorted from blood. The receptor source for this set is a man aged 18 to 29 in good health. The CDR3 runs from the conserved cysteine through the conserved F or W. Each record gives: V gene, J gene, D gene, clone size, CDR3 protein, CDR3 DNA. A D gene is named only where the DNA matches it firmly. For some rows the clone size is stated as once, few or many, or as a class when expanded; others skip it.

TRBV6-1	TRBJ1-2	.	.	CASSGTYYGYTF	TGTGCCAGCAGTGGCACCTACTATGGCTACACCTTC
TRBV18	TRBJ1-6	.	.	CASSPGTPPITLHF	TGTGCCAGCTCACCCGGGACACCGCCTATCACCCTCCACTTT
TRBV30	TRBJ2-6	.	.	CAWSADFSGANVLTF	TGTGCCTGGAGTGCGGATTTCTCTGGGGCCAACGTCCTGACTTTC
TRBV19	TRBJ1-5	TRBD1	.	CASRGQGLGNQPQHF	TGTGCCAGTCGGGGACAGGGGCTAGGCAATCAGCCCCAGCATTTT
TRBV4-1	TRBJ2-7	TRBD2	.	CASRPSGSYHEQYF	TGCGCCAGCCGCCCTAGCGGGAGCTACCACGAGCAGTACTTC
TRBV28	TRBJ2-5	.	.	CASSWIGAVGETQYF	TGTGCCAGCAGTTGGATTGGGGCGGTGGGAGAGACCCAGTACTTC
TRBV6-5	TRBJ1-1	.	.	CASSLLPGTEAFF	TGTGCCAGCAGTTTATTACCGGGGACTGAAGCTTTCTTT
TRBV28	TRBJ2-7	.	.	CASSFQYDRPSYEQYF	TGTGCCAGCAGTTTTCAGTATGACAGGCCCTCCTACGAGCAGTACTTC
TRBV5-6	TRBJ2-5	.	once	CASSQGRQETQYF	TGTGCCAGCAGCCAGGGACGGCAAGAGACCCAGTACTTC
TRBV6-1	TRBJ1-1	TRBD1	.	CASRYRGVVAEAFF	TGTGCCAGCAGATACAGGGGAGTTGTCGCTGAAGCTTTCTTT
TRBV6-1	TRBJ1-2	.	.	CASSDTAARGYTF	TGTGCCAGCAGTGATACAGCTGCCCGGGGCTACACCTTC
TRBV10-3	TRBJ2-7	.	.	CAIRGTGHEQYF	TGTGCCATCAGAGGGACTGGCCACGAGCAGTACTTC
TRBV7-9	TRBJ2-1	.	.	CASSLRVGEQFF	TGTGCCAGCAGCTTAAGGGTCGGTGAGCAGTTCTTC
TRBV27	TRBJ1-3	.	once	CASPRQASAGNTIYF	TGTGCCAGCCCTAGACAGGCTAGCGCTGGAAACACCATATATTTT
TRBV18	TRBJ2-7	TRBD1	.	CASSTGTGPYEQYF	TGTGCCAGTTCTACCGGGACAGGACCCTACGAGCAGTACTTC
TRBV10-3	TRBJ2-1	.	.	CATGRNNEQFF	TGTGCCACAGGACGGAACAATGAGCAGTTCTTC
TRBV6-6	TRBJ2-3	.	.	CASSYPASTDTQYF	TGTGCCAGCAGTTACCCGGCTAGCACAGATACGCAGTATTTT
TRBV29-1	TRBJ1-1	.	few	CSVAQVEAFF	TGCAGCGTGGCTCAGGTTGAAGCTTTCTTT